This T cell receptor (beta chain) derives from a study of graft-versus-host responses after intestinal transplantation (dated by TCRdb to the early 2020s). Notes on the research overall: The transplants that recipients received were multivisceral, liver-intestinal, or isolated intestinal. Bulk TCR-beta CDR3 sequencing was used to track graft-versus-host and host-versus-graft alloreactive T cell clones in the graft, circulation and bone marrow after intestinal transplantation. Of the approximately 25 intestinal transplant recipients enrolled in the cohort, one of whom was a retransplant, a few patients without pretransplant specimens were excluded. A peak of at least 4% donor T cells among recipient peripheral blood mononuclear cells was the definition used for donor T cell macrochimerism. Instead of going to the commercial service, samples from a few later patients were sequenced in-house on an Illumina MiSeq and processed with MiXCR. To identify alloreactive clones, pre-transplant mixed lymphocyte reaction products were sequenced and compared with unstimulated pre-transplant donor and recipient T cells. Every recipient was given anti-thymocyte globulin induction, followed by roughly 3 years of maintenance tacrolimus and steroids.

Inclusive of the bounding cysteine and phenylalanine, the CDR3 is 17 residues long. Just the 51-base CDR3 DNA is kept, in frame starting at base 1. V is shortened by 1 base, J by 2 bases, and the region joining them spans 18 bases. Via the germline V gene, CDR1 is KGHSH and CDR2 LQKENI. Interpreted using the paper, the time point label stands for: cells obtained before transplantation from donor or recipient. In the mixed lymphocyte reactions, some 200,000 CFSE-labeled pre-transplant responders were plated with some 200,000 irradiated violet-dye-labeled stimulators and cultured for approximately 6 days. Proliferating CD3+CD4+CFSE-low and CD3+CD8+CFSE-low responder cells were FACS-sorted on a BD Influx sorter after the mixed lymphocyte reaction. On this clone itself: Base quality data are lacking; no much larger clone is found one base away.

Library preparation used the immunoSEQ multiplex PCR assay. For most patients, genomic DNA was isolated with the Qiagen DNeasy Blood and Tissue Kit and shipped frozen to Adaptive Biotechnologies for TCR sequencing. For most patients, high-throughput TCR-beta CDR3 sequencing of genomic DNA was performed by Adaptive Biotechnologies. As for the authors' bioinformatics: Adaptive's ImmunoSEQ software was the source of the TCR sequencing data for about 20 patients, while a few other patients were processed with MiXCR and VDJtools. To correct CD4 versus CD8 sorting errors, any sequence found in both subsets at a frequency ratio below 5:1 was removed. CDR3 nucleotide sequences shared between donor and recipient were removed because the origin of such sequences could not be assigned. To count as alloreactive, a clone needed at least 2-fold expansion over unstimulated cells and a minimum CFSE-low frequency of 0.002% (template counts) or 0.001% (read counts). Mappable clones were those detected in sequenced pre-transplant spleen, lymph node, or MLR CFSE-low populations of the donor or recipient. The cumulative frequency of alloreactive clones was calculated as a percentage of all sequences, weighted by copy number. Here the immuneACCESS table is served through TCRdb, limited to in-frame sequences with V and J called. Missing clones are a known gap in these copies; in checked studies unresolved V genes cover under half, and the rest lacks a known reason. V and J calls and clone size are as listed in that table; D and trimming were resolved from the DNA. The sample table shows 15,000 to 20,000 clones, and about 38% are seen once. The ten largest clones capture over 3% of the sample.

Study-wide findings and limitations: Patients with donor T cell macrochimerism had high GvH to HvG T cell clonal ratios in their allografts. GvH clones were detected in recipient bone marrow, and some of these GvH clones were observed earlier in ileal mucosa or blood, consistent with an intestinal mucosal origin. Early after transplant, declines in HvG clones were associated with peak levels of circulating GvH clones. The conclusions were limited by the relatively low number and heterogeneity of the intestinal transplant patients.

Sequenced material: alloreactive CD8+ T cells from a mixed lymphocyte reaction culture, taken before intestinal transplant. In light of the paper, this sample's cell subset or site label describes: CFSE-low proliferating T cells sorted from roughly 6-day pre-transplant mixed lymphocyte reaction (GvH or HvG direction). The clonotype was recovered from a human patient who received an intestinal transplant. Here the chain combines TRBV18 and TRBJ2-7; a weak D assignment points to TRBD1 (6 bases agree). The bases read TGTGCCAGCTCACCACGGGGGCGGAGCGGTCCACCCTACGAGCAGTACTTC. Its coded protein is CASSPRGRSGPPYEQYF.